A selection of T cell receptor beta chains follows, all from one sample in a study of cytomegalovirus exposure and HLA in healthy donors. Sequencing used immunoSEQ multiplex PCR; TCRdb keeps in-frame clones, though not all of them. This table has some 200,000 clones, 75% to 90% appearing once. The sequenced sample was PBMCs. These receptors came from a boy aged 2 to 9 in good health and CMV-seronegative. Both conserved end residues are part of each CDR3. A D gene is named only where the DNA matches it firmly. Rows may omit the clone size; those that give it use once, few, many or a size class.

TGCGCCAGCAGCCAACACGGCGAGCAGTACTTC | CASSQHGEQYF | NA | TRBV4-1 | once | TRBJ2-7
TGTGCTAGCAGCCCTAACCAGGGGGCTGAAAAACTGTTTTTT | CASSPNQGAEKLFF | TRBD1 | TRBV7-7 | NA | TRBJ1-4
TGTGCCAGCAGCTCAACAGGCTCAGGGGGGAGAGAGACCCAGTACTTC | CASSSTGSGGRETQYF | NA | TRBV7-9 | once | TRBJ2-5
TGTGCCAGCAGCTTTGTGAGCGGGAGTAATGAGCAGTTCTTC | CASSFVSGSNEQFF | TRBD2 | TRBV5-4 | NA | TRBJ2-1
TGTGCCAGCAGTTCCGGGAAGAACACCGGGGAGCTGTTTTTT | CASSSGKNTGELFF | NA | TRBV27 | NA | TRBJ2-2
TGTGCCAGCAGTCTTACCGGGACAGGGGTGTACGAGCAGTACTTC | CASSLTGTGVYEQYF | TRBD1 | TRBV2 | NA | TRBJ2-7
TGTGCCAGCAGTGACCAGGGGTGGGGGTACGAGCAGTACTTC | CASSDQGWGYEQYF | NA | TRBV6-1 | NA | TRBJ2-7
TGTGCCAGCAGCCGCGGACAGGTTGCGAAGGGCTACACCTTC | CASSRGQVAKGYTF | TRBD1 | TRBV6-5 | NA | TRBJ1-2
TGTGCCAGCAGCCCGGGACTAGCCGTCCACGAGCAGTACTTC | CASSPGLAVHEQYF | TRBD2 | TRBV5-6 | NA | TRBJ2-7
TGTGCCAGCAGACAGGGCTTGAACACTGAAGCTTTCTTT | CASRQGLNTEAFF | NA | TRBV6-6 | NA | TRBJ1-1
TGTGCCAGCAGCCAAGATCCAGCGGGAAAGCAACTCTACGAGCAGTACTTC | CASSQDPAGKQLYEQYF | TRBD2 | TRBV4-2 | NA | TRBJ2-7
TGCGCCAGCAGCCAAGAAGGACTAGCGGGGGGCAATGAGCAGTTCTTC | CASSQEGLAGGNEQFF | TRBD2 | TRBV4-1 | NA | TRBJ2-1
TGTGCCAGCACTCCGGGGGGGGGCTACGAGCAGTACTTC | CASTPGGGYEQYF | TRBD2 | TRBV6-5 | NA | TRBJ2-7
TGTGCCAGCAGTTTTGGGACAGGGGGCCTTCAGTACTTC | CASSFGTGGLQYF | TRBD1 | TRBV6-5 | NA | TRBJ2-5
TGTGCCAGCAGCTCGGCGTCCGGTCCGGGGTATGGCTACACCTTC | CASSSASGPGYGYTF | NA | TRBV5-6 | NA | TRBJ1-2
TGTGCCAGCCGACAGGGTCTAACGGGGGAGACCCAGTACTTC | CASRQGLTGETQYF | TRBD1 | TRBV7-2 | NA | TRBJ2-5
TGCAGCGTTGAGGGGACAGGGGCGAAGCGAGAGACCCAGTACTTC | CSVEGTGAKRETQYF | TRBD1 | TRBV29-1 | NA | TRBJ2-5
TGTGCCACCAGCAGAGACCTAGCCAACTACGAGCAGTACTTC | CATSRDLANYEQYF | NA | TRBV15 | NA | TRBJ2-7
TGTGCCAGTAGTATGGGGAGCAGGGGAAGCAATCAGCCCCAGCATTTT | CASSMGSRGSNQPQHF | NA | TRBV19 | NA | TRBJ1-5
TGTGCCAGCAGCCTTAATACGGGACAGGGTAACACTGAAGCTTTCTTT | CASSLNTGQGNTEAFF | TRBD1 | TRBV16 | NA | TRBJ1-1
TGTGCCAGTAGCGGCGGGGGGGGCAATCAGCCCCAGCATTTT | CASSGGGGNQPQHF | NA | TRBV19 | NA | TRBJ1-5
TGCGCCAGCAGCTGGCTCACTAGCGGGAGGGCCTCAGAGACCCAGTACTTC | CASSWLTSGRASETQYF | TRBD2 | TRBV5-1 | NA | TRBJ2-5
TGCGCCAGCAGCACGGGAGTGGGACAGGGCGTCTACGAGCAGTACTTC | CASSTGVGQGVYEQYF | TRBD1 | TRBV5-1 | NA | TRBJ2-7
TGTGCCAGCAGTCCACACCGACTAGGTTTGGACGAGCAGTACTTC | CASSPHRLGLDEQYF | NA | TRBV7-2 | NA | TRBJ2-7
TGTGCCAGCAGCTTACCGCCCGGGGACTGGGAAGAGAACGCCTACAATGAGCAGTTCTTC | CASSLPPGDWEENAYNEQFF | NA | TRBV7-8 | once | TRBJ2-1
TGCGCCAGCAGTGAGGGGAGGGCCCGGACGCAGTATTTT | CASSEGRARTQYF | TRBD2 | TRBV10-1 | NA | TRBJ2-3
TGTGCCATCCTAGGACAGTCCTTTTCACCCCTCCACTTT | CAILGQSFSPLHF | NA | TRBV6-1 | NA | TRBJ1-6
TGCGCCAGCAGCCAGGGGCAGGCAAAGGCCCGATTCACTGAAGCTTTCTTT | CASSQGQAKARFTEAFF | NA | TRBV4-1 | few | TRBJ1-1
TGTGCCAGTAGTATAGACCCCGACAGGGCCTCTGCCATGAACACTGAAGCTTTCTTT | CASSIDPDRASAMNTEAFF | TRBD1 | TRBV19 | NA | TRBJ1-1
TGTGCCAGCAGCTTACGGGGGGCAAGCGTCGGGGCCAACGTCCTGACTTTC | CASSLRGASVGANVLTF | NA | TRBV7-2 | NA | TRBJ2-6
TGTGCCAGTGGATTGACAGGGGGCGGCTATGGCTACACCTTC | CASGLTGGGYGYTF | TRBD1 | TRBV19 | few | TRBJ1-2
TGTGCCAGTAGCTGGGGGGGCAGGTACGACACTGAAGCTTTCTTT | CASSWGGRYDTEAFF | NA | TRBV19 | NA | TRBJ1-1
TGCAGTGCTGGGACAGGGCGTGAGCAGTTCTTC | CSAGTGREQFF | TRBD1 | TRBV20-1 | once | TRBJ2-1
TGTGCCAGCAGTGACTCGAGCGGGAACTCGAACACCGGGGAGCTGTTTTTT | CASSDSSGNSNTGELFF | TRBD2 | TRBV6-4 | NA | TRBJ2-2
TGTGCCAGCAGTGCGAGGGGGGGCCCGCGCTATGGCTACACCTTC | CASSARGGPRYGYTF | NA | TRBV2 | NA | TRBJ1-2
TGTGCCAGCAGCCACATGGGGGGGAGTACAGATACGCAGTATTTT | CASSHMGGSTDTQYF | TRBD2 | TRBV5-6 | NA | TRBJ2-3
TGTGCCAGCAGCCCCGTTTGGGACTCCTTCGGGGCCAACGTCCTGACTTTC | CASSPVWDSFGANVLTF | NA | TRBV11-3 | NA | TRBJ2-6
TGTGCCAGCAGGGGGACAGGGGGCCTTAGCGAGCAGTACTTC | CASRGTGGLSEQYF | TRBD1 | TRBV2 | NA | TRBJ2-7
TGTGCCAGCAGTTTAAGTCATGGAGACAGGGTGGATCAGCCCCAGCATTTT | CASSLSHGDRVDQPQHF | TRBD1 | TRBV27 | NA | TRBJ1-5
TGTGCCAGCAGCAAAGTGGGCAGGGGTTGGGACACTGAAGCTTTCTTT | CASSKVGRGWDTEAFF | NA | TRBV21-1 | few | TRBJ1-1
TGTGCCAGCAGCCCGGGGACAGCCATTAGTCCTTTCTTT | CASSPGTAISPFF | TRBD1 | TRBV7-9 | once | TRBJ1-1
TGTGCCAGCAGCTTGTTCCGGGAGATATTAGATGGCTACACCTTC | CASSLFREILDGYTF | NA | TRBV7-6 | NA | TRBJ1-2
TGTGCCAGCAGCCCAACGACTAGCCCCAACACCGGGGAGCTGTTTTTT | CASSPTTSPNTGELFF | TRBD2 | TRBV9 | NA | TRBJ2-2
TGTGCCAGCTCTCAACAGGGGGGAGATACTGAAGCTTTCTTT | CASSQQGGDTEAFF | TRBD1 | TRBV18 | NA | TRBJ1-1
TGTGCCAGCAGTACAGGGCCCTATGGCTACACCTTC | CASSTGPYGYTF | NA | TRBV7-2 | NA | TRBJ1-2
TGTGCCAGCAGTGCCCCCCAGGGTTGGGCAGAAAAACTGTTTTTT | CASSAPQGWAEKLFF | NA | TRBV6-1 | NA | TRBJ1-4
TGTGCCATCGAGACGGGACTAGCGGGGTACGAGCAGTACTTC | CAIETGLAGYEQYF | TRBD2 | TRBV6-1 | NA | TRBJ2-7
TGTGCCAGCAGCGACGGACAGGGGGCCTTGAATAACGTCCTGACTTTC | CASSDGQGALNNVLTF | TRBD1 | TRBV7-6 | NA | TRBJ2-6
TGTGCCAGAGGGGGGGACCGACAAGAGACCCAGTACTTC | CARGGDRQETQYF | NA | TRBV27 | NA | TRBJ2-5
TGTGCCAGCTCACCAGACAGGGATAACACTGAAGCTTTCTTT | CASSPDRDNTEAFF | TRBD1 | TRBV18 | NA | TRBJ1-1
TGCGCCAGCAGCCAAGAGCGGGGGGGTGCCGGGGAGCTGTTTTTT | CASSQERGGAGELFF | TRBD2 | TRBV5-1 | once | TRBJ2-2
TGCGCCAGCAGTTTGGACAGCCCAGAGACCCAGTACTTC | CASSLDSPETQYF | NA | TRBV5-1 | NA | TRBJ2-5
TGCAGCGTTGAAGACAGAGGTGTTAACTTCTTT | CSVEDRGVNFF | NA | TRBV29-1 | NA | TRBJ1-1
TGTGCCAGCAGTCCCGCGGGCCTAGCGGGAATGAGATCCAATGAGCAGTTCTTC | CASSPAGLAGMRSNEQFF | TRBD2 | TRBV11-2 | NA | TRBJ2-1